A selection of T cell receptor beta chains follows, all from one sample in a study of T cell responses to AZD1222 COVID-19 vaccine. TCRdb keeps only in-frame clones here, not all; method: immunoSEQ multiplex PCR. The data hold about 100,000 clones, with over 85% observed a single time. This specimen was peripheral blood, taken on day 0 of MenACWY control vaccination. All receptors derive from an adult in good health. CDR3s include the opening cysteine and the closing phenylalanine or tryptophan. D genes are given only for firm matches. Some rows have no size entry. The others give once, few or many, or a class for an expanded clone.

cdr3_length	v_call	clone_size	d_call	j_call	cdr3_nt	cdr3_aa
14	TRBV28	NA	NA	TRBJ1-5	TGTGCCAGCAGTTCCGTCTCGGGCAATCAGCCCCAGCATTTT	CASSSVSGNQPQHF
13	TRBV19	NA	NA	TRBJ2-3	TGTGCCAGTCGTAGTATCGGCACAGATACGCAGTATTTT	CASRSIGTDTQYF
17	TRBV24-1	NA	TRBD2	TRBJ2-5	TGTGCCACCAGTGATCCCCTAGCGGGGGGGCCCCAAGAGACCCAGTACTTC	CATSDPLAGGPQETQYF
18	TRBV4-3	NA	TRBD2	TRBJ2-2	TGCGCCAGCAGCCTCGGACTAGCGGGGGGCGGAGACACCGGGGAGCTGTTTTTT	CASSLGLAGGGDTGELFF
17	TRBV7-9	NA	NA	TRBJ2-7	TGTGCCAGCAGCTCCAACTATCGGGGTACAGGGAAATACGAGCAGTACTTC	CASSSNYRGTGKYEQYF
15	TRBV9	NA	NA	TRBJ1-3	TGTGCCAGCAGCCGCGACAGTTACTCTGGAAACACCATATATTTT	CASSRDSYSGNTIYF
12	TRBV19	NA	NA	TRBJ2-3	TGTGCCAGTAGTAGACGGGGAGATACGCAGTATTTT	CASSRRGDTQYF
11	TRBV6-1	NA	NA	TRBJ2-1	TGTGCCAGCAGTCCAGGGGTTGCGCAGTTCTTC	CASSPGVAQFF
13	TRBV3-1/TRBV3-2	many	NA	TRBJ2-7	TGTGCCAGCAGCCAAGGACTCTCCTACGAGCAGTACTTC	CASSQGLSYEQYF
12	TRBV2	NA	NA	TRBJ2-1	TGTGCCAGCAATACAGAGTACAATGAGCAGTTCTTC	CASNTEYNEQFF
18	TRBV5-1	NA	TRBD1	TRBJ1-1	TGCGCCAGCAGGAACACAGGGGGCCGTGGGGCCATGAACACTGAAGCTTTCTTT	CASRNTGGRGAMNTEAFF
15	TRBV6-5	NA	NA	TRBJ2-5	TGTGCCAGCAATCAACGGGCCGGGGCCCAAGAGACCCAGTACTTC	CASNQRAGAQETQYF
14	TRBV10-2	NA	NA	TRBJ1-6	TGCGCCAGCAAAGACAGCTCCTATAATTCACCCCTCCACTTT	CASKDSSYNSPLHF
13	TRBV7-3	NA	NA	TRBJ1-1	TGTGCCAGCAGCCCCCGGGCTAACACTGAAGCTTTCTTT	CASSPRANTEAFF
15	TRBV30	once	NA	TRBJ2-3	TGTGCCTGGAGTTTGTACTCTCCTCGCACAGATACGCAGTATTTT	CAWSLYSPRTDTQYF
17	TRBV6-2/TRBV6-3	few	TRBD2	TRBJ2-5	TGTGCCAGCAGCCGGTTGCGAAGCGGGGGCCACCAAGAGACCCAGTACTTC	CASSRLRSGGHQETQYF
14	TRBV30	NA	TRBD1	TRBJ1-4	TGTGCCTGGAGTGCAGGGGGCGCGGGAGAAAAACTGTTTTTT	CAWSAGGAGEKLFF
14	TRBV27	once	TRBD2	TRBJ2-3	TGTGCCAGCAGAGGGACTAGCCGCCCAGATACGCAGTATTTT	CASRGTSRPDTQYF
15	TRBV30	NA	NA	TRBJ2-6	TGTGCCTGGAAACGGGTGGTCTCTGGGGCCAACGTCCTGACTTTC	CAWKRVVSGANVLTF
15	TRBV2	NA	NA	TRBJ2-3	TGTGCCAGCCGACTGGGGCTGACTGACACAGATACGCAGTATTTT	CASRLGLTDTDTQYF
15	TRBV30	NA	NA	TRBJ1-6	TGTGCCTGGAGTGCAAACAGGGTTTTAGATTCACCCCTCCACTTT	CAWSANRVLDSPLHF
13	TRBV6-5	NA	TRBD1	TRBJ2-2	TGTGCCAGCAGGACAGGGGAGACCGGGGAGCTGTTTTTT	CASRTGETGELFF
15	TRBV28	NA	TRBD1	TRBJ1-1	TGTGCCAGCAGTCGCGGACAGGGCGCCCCTCCTGAAGCTTTCTTT	CASSRGQGAPPEAFF
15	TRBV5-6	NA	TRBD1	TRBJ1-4	TGTGCCAGCAGCAGCCGGGGACAGGGGAGGGAAAAACTGTTTTTT	CASSSRGQGREKLFF
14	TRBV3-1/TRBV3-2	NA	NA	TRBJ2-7	TGTGCCAGCAGCCAAGATTCGGGTTACTACGAGCAGTACTTC	CASSQDSGYYEQYF
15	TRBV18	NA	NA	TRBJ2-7	TGTGCCAGCTCGACCGCTCGCGCAGGGTTACACGAGCAGTACTTC	CASSTARAGLHEQYF
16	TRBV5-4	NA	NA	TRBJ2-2	TGTGCCAGCAGCTTGAGAAATACAGGGAACACCGGGGAGCTGTTTTTT	CASSLRNTGNTGELFF
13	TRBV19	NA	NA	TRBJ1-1	TGTGCCAGTACCTTAGGGGGACCCACTGAAGCTTTCTTT	CASTLGGPTEAFF
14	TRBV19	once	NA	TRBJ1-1	TGTGCCAGTACCCGGGGCACGCGGAACACTGAAGCTTTCTTT	CASTRGTRNTEAFF
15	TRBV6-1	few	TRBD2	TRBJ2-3	TGTGCCAGCAGTGAACTAGCGGGGGGGCAAGATACGCAGTATTTT	CASSELAGGQDTQYF
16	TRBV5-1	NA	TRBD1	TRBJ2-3	TGCGCCAGCAGCTCCCCCGGACAGGGGGGCACAGATACGCAGTATTTT	CASSSPGQGGTDTQYF
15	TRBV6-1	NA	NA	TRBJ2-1	TGTGCCAGCAGTGAATCCCCCAGCTCCTACAATGAGCAGTTCTTC	CASSESPSSYNEQFF
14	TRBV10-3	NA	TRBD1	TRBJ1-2	TGTGCCAGCAAGCACCAGGGACAGAACTATGGCTACACCTTC	CASKHQGQNYGYTF
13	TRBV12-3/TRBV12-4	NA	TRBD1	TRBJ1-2	TGTGCCAGCAGTTTTACAGGGGGCGCTGGCTCCACCTTC	CASSFTGGAGSTF
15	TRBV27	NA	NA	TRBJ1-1	TGTGCCAGCAGTCCCCGAGGGTACTTTCGGACTGAAGCTTTCTTT	CASSPRGYFRTEAFF
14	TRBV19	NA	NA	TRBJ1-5	TGTGCCAGTAGCGAACTTTTAGGCAATCAGCCCCAGCATTTT	CASSELLGNQPQHF
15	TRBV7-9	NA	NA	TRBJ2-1	TGTGCCAGCACCCCTGACTGGAGCTCCTACAATGAGCAGTTCTTC	CASTPDWSSYNEQFF
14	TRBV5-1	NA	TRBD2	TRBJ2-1	TGCGCCAGCAGCTTTTTAGCGGGGGGGAATGAGCAGTTCTTC	CASSFLAGGNEQFF
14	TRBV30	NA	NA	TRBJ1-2	TGTGCCTGGAGTGTACGGTCTAATAACTATGGCTACACCTTC	CAWSVRSNNYGYTF
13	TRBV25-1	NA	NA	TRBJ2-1	TGTGCCAGCAGTGGCACAGGGAGGGATGAGCAGTTCTTC	CASSGTGRDEQFF
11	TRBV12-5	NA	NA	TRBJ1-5	TGTGCTAGTGGTTTGGATCAGCCCCAGCATTTT	CASGLDQPQHF
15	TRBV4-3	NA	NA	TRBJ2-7	TGCGCCAGCAGCCAAGTAGGCCGGACGGTCTACGAGCAGTACTTC	CASSQVGRTVYEQYF
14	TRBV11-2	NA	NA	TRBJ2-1	TGTGCCAGCAGCTTTTCGGGGCCCATGGATGAGCAGTTCTTC	CASSFSGPMDEQFF
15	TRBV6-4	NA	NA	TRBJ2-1	TGTGCCAGCAGTGAGGGGGCAGGGACATACAATGAGCAGTTCTTC	CASSEGAGTYNEQFF
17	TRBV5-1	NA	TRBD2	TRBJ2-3	TGCGCCAGCAGCTTGGGGACTAGATCTCCGGCGGCGAATACGCAGTATTTT	CASSLGTRSPAANTQYF
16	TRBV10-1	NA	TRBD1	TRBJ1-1	TGCGCCAGCAGTGAGGGACAGGGGAGCATCGGGACTGAAGCTTTCTTT	CASSEGQGSIGTEAFF
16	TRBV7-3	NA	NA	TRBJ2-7	TGTGCCAGCAGCTTAGGTGGGGGCCCCGTCTCCTACGAGCAGTACTTC	CASSLGGGPVSYEQYF
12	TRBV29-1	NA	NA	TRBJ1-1	TGCAGCGTGACTACAGGGAACACTGAAGCTTTCTTT	CSVTTGNTEAFF
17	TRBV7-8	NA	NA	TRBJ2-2	TGTGCCAGCAGCTACATTTTGGCGGTACGAAACACCGGGGAGCTGTTTTTT	CASSYILAVRNTGELFF
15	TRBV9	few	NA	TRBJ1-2	TGTGCCAGCAGCGTAGGTATTCAGAATAACTATGGCTACACCTTC	CASSVGIQNNYGYTF
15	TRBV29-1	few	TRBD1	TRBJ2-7	TGCAGCGTTGAGGGAGGACAGGGGGCCCCCTACGAGCAGTACTTC	CSVEGGQGAPYEQYF
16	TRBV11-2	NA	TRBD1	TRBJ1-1	TGTGCCAGCAGCCCTCCCGGACAGGAAGTGAACACTGAAGCTTTCTTT	CASSPPGQEVNTEAFF
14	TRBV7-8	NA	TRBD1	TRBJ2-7	TGTGCCAGCAGCACGGGACAGGTATTACACGAGCAGTACTTC	CASSTGQVLHEQYF
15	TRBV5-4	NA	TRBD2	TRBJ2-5	TGTGCCAGCAGCACCGAACTAGCGGCCCAAGAGACCCAGTACTTC	CASSTELAAQETQYF
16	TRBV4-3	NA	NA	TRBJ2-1	TGCGCCAGCAGCCAAGATGAGGGGGAGCGGAACAATGAGCAGTTCTTC	CASSQDEGERNNEQFF
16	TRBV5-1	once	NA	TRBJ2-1	TGCGCCAGCAGCTTGGTAGGCGGGGTTGCCTACAATGAGCAGTTCTTC	CASSLVGGVAYNEQFF
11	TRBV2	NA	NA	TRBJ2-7	TGTGCCAGCAGGACAGACTACGAGCAGTACTTC	CASRTDYEQYF
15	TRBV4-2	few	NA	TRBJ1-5	TGTGCCAGCAGCCTCACTGGGGGGAGCAATCAGCCCCAGCATTTT	CASSLTGGSNQPQHF
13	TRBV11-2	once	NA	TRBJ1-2	TGTGCCAGCAGCTTGGGCGTATTGGACGGCTACACCTTC	CASSLGVLDGYTF